This T cell receptor (beta chain) was identified in a study of control samples from healthy donors and cancer patients. Trimming left V 2 bases short and J 4 bases short, with 12 bases between. Germline lookup yields CDR1 MNHEY and CDR2 SVGAGI. The CDR3 extends over 15 amino acids. Sequencing used immunoSEQ multiplex PCR; TCRdb keeps in-frame clones, though not all of them. The sample holds 200,000 to 250,000 clones, about 93% seen once. The V gene is TRBV6-5, the J gene TRBJ2-1; a weak D match, TRBD1 (5 bases). Sample: blood. This TCR derives from a man aged 45-65 years in good health. The chain's CDR3 is CASSYMRQYYNEQFF. CDR3 bases: TGTGCCAGCAGTTACATGAGACAGTATTACAATGAGCAGTTCTTC.